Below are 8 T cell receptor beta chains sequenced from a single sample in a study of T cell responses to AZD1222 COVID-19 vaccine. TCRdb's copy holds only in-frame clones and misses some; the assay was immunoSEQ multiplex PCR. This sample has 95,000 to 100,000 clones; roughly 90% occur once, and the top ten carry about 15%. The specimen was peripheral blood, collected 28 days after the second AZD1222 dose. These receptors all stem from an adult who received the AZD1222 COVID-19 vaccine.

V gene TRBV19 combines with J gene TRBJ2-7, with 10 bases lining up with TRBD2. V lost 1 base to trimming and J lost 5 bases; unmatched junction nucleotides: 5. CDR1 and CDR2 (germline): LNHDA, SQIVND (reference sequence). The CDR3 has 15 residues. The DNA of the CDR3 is TGTGCCAGTAGTATAGCTAGCGGGAGTACCAACGAGCAGTACTTC. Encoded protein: CASSIASGSTNEQYF.

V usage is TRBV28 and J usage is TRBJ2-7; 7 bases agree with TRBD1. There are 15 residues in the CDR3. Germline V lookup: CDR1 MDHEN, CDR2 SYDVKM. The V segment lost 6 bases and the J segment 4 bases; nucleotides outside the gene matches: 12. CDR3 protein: CASRDTGTDTYEQYF. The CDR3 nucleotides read TGTGCCAGCAGAGATACCGGGACAGATACTTACGAGCAGTACTTC.

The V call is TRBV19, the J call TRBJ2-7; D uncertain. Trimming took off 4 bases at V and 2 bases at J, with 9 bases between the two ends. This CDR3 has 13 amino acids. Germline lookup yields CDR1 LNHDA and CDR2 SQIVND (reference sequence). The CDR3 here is CASSTAGPYEQYF. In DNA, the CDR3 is TGTGCCAGTAGTACCGCCGGACCCTACGAGCAGTACTTC.

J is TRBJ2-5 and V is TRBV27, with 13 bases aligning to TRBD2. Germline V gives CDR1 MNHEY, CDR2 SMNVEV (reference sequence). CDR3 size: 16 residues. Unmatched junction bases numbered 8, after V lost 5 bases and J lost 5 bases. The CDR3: CASSQGLAGVEETQYF. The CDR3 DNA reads TGTGCCAGCAGTCAAGGACTAGCGGGAGTTGAGGAGACCCAGTACTTC.

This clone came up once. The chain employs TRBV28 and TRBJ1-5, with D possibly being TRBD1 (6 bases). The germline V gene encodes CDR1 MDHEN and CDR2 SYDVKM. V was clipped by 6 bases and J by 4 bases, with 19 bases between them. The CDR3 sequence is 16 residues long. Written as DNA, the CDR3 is TGTGCCAGCAGCCCTGGGACCAGGGGAAGAAATCAGCCCCAGCATTTT. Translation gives CASSPGTRGRNQPQHF.

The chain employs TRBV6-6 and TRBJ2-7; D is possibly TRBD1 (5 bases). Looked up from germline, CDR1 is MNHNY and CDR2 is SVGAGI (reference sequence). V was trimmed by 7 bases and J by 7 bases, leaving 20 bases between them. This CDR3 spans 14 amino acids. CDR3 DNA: TGTGCCAGCACTATAACAGGCATACGGTGGGAGCAGTACTTC. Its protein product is CASTITGIRWEQYF.

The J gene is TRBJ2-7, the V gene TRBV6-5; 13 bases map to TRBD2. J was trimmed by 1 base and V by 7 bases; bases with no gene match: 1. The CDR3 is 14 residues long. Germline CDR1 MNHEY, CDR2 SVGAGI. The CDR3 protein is CASILAGGSYEQYF. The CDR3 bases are TGTGCCAGCATACTAGCGGGAGGGTCCTACGAGCAGTACTTC.

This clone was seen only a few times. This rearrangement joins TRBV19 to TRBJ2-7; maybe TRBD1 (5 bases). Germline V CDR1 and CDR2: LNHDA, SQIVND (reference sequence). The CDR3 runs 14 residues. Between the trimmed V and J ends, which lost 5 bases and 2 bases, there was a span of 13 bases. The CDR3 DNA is TGTGCCAGTAGTCAGGACATTCATACCTACGAGCAGTACTTC. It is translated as CASSQDIHTYEQYF.